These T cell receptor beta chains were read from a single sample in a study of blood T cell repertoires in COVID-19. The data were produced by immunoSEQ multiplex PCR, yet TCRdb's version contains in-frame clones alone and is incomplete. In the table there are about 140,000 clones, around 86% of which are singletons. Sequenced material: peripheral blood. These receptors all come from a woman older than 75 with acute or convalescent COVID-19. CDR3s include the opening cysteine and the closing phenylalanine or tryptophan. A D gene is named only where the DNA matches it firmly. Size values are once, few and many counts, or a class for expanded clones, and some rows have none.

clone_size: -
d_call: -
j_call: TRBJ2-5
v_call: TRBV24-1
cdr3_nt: TGTGCCACCAGTGTCATGGGCGAGACCCAGTACTTC
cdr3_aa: CATSVMGETQYF

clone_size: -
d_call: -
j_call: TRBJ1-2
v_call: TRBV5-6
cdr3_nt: TGTGCCAGCAGCTTGGTTCCGCTCCGAGGAGGTGGCTACACCTTC
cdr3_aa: CASSLVPLRGGGYTF

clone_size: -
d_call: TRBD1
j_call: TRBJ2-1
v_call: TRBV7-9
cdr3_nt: TGTGCCAGCAGCTCGGGACAGGGACCCAATGAGCAGTTCTTC
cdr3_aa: CASSSGQGPNEQFF

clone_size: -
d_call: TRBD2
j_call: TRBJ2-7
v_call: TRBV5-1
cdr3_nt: TGCGCCAGCAGCCCCAACAGCGGGGACTCCTACGAGCAGTACTTC
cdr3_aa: CASSPNSGDSYEQYF

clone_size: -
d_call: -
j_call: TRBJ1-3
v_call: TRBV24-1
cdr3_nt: TGTGCCACCAGTGATTCGGGGGAACTCTCTGGAAACACCATATATTTT
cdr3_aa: CATSDSGELSGNTIYF

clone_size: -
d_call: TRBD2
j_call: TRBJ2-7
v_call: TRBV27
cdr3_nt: TGTGCCAGCAGACGGACTAGTGAGCTGTACGAGCAGTACTTC
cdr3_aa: CASRRTSELYEQYF

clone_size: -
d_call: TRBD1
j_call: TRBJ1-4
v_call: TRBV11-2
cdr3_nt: TGTGCCAGCAGCCCCCCAGGGGGCGCCCGCGAAAAACTGTTTTTT
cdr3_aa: CASSPPGGAREKLFF

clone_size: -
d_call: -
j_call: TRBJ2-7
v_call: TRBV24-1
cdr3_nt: TGTGCCACCAGTGATTCAGGGCGCGACGAGCAGTACTTC
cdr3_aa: CATSDSGRDEQYF

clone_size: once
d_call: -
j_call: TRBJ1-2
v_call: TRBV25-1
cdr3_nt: TGTGCCAGCAGTGCTCTCAAACAGGGACGAGGCTACACCTTC
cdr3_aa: CASSALKQGRGYTF

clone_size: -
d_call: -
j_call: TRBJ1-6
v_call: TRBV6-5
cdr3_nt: TGTGCCAGCCGCCAGGACAGCCGTTGGAATTCACCCCTCCACTTT
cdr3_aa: CASRQDSRWNSPLHF

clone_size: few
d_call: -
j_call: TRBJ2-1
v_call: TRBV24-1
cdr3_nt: TGTGCCACCCAGGGGACGCAGTACAATGAGCAGTTCTTC
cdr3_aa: CATQGTQYNEQFF

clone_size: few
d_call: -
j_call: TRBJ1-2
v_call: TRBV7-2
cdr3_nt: TGTGCCAGCAGCTTAGCGGGGAGTGGTGGCTACACCTTC
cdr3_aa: CASSLAGSGGYTF

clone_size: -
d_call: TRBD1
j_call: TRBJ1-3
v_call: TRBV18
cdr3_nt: TGTGCCAGCTCACCTACCTCGACAGGGCCTGGAAACACCATATATTTT
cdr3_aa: CASSPTSTGPGNTIYF

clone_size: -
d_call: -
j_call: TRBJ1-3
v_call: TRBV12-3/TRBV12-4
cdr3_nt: TGTGCCAGCAGTTTGCAGGGGAACACCATATATTTT
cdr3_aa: CASSLQGNTIYF

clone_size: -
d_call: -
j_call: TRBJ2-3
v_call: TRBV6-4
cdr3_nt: TGTGCCAGCAGTGCCCGCAGGGGAGATACGCAGTATTTT
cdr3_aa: CASSARRGDTQYF

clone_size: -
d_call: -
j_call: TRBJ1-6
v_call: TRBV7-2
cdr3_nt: TGTGCCAGCAGCTTACCTCCAGGCCACTCCTATAATTCACCCCTCCACTTT
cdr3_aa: CASSLPPGHSYNSPLHF

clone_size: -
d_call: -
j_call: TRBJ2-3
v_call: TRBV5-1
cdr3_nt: TGCGCCAGCAGCTTGGACTGGGCAGGGGCTAGCACAGATACGCAGTATTTT
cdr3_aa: CASSLDWAGASTDTQYF